This T cell receptor (beta chain) is from a study of shared clonotypes between healthy human individuals. Germline V gene data show CDR1 as MNHEY and CDR2 as SVGAGI. The CDR3 is 15 amino acids. V gave up 0 bases and J gave up 1 base, with 10 bases separating them. TCRdb keeps only in-frame clones here, not all; method: immunoSEQ multiplex PCR. The data show approximately 980,000 clones, with approximately 76% seen just once and over 1.3% held by the top ten. V is TRBV6-5 and J is TRBJ2-7; weak D call: TRBD2 (6 bases). This clonotype was obtained from a man younger than 35 in good health. The sequenced sample consisted of memory CD4+ T cells sorted from blood. The subset was: CD45RA-negative fraction. The CDR3 coding sequence is TGTGCCAGCAGTTACTCGGGGGGAATATCCTACGAGCAGTACTTC. This codes for CASSYSGGISYEQYF.